This is a list of T cell receptor beta chains from one sample in a study. MiXCR, run by TCRdb on the 5' RACE reads, gives a single entry per CDR3 protein. The sample has approximately 47,000 distinct CDR3 sequences, 28% seen once. The specimen sequenced was naive CD4+ T cells sorted from blood. The source is a female donor with breast cancer. Each CDR3 is given with its conserved first and last residue. D genes are given only for firm matches. Some rows mark clone size as missing; the rest say once, few, many or name a class of expanded clone.

>.|TRBV9|few|TRBJ2-3
CASSTNRAADTQYF
TGTGCCAGCAGCACTAACAGGGCCGCAGATACGCAGTATTTT
>.|TRBV9|few|TRBJ1-2
CASSGWDYGYTF
TGTGCCAGCAGCGGTTGGGACTATGGCTACACCTTC
>.|TRBV24-1|.|TRBJ2-1
CATRGQGLGNEQFF
TGTGCCACCAGGGGACAAGGCCTCGGCAATGAGCAGTTCTTC
>TRBD1|TRBV12-3/TRBV12-4|.|TRBJ2-1
CASSLTAGGWDEQFF
TGTGCCAGCAGTTTAACGGCAGGGGGCTGGGATGAGCAGTTCTTC
>.|TRBV4-2|.|TRBJ2-3
CASSQDVPDRGATDTQYF
TGTGCCAGCAGCCAAGATGTTCCGGACAGAGGGGCCACAGATACGCAGTATTTT
>.|TRBV7-9|.|TRBJ1-1
CASSPTKGRTEAFF
TGTGCCAGCAGCCCCACAAAGGGAAGGACTGAAGCTTTCTTT
>TRBD2|TRBV20-1|few|TRBJ2-7
CSAMPSGKIYEQYF
TGCAGTGCTATGCCTAGCGGGAAAATCTACGAGCAGTACTTC
>TRBD1|TRBV6-4|.|TRBJ2-3
CASSDRGQTDTQYF
TGTGCCAGCAGTGACAGGGGGCAAACAGATACGCAGTATTTT
>TRBD2|TRBV27|few|TRBJ2-3
CASSPGLVPDTQYF
TGTGCCAGCAGTCCGGGACTAGTCCCCGATACGCAGTATTTT
>.|TRBV29-1|few|TRBJ1-1
CSVEGRMNTEAFF
TGCAGCGTGGAGGGACGGATGAACACTGAAGCTTTCTTT
>TRBD1|TRBV12-3/TRBV12-4|few|TRBJ2-4
CASSLAGQNGDIQYF
TGTGCCAGCAGTTTAGCGGGACAGAATGGGGACATTCAGTACTTC
>TRBD2|TRBV4-2|few|TRBJ2-7
CASSQDTLAGGPSSYEQYF
TGTGCCAGCAGCCAAGATACGCTAGCGGGAGGGCCGAGCTCCTACGAGCAGTACTTC
>.|TRBV9|.|TRBJ2-1
CASSVGAAYNEQFF
TGTGCCAGCAGCGTAGGAGCAGCCTACAATGAGCAGTTCTTC
>TRBD1|TRBV5-5|few|TRBJ1-2
CASSRSGGADYGYTF
TGTGCCAGCAGCCGCTCAGGGGGCGCGGACTATGGCTACACCTTC
>.|TRBV12-3/TRBV12-4|many|TRBJ2-5
CASSLGTTQYF
TGTGCCAGCAGTTTGGGGACAACCCAGTACTTC
>TRBD1|TRBV27|.|TRBJ2-7
CASGLTGFYEQYF
TGTGCCAGCGGCTTGACAGGGTTCTACGAGCAGTACTTC
>.|TRBV30|few|TRBJ1-1
CAWSPDTNTEAFF
TGTGCCTGGAGTCCTGATACCAACACTGAAGCTTTCTTT
>TRBD2|TRBV9|.|TRBJ2-1
CASSVAGGPDNEQFF
TGTGCCAGCAGCGTAGCGGGAGGGCCGGACAATGAGCAGTTCTTC
>TRBD2|TRBV6-5|few|TRBJ2-1
CASSYGLAGGYNEQFF
TGTGCCAGCAGTTATGGACTAGCGGGGGGTTACAATGAGCAGTTCTTC
>.|TRBV6-5|.|TRBJ2-7
CARRDWGERLSEQYF
TGTGCCCGCAGGGATTGGGGGGAAAGGCTAAGTGAGCAGTACTTC
>TRBD1|TRBV12-3/TRBV12-4|many|TRBJ2-4
CASRQGANGNIQYF
TGTGCCAGCAGACAGGGGGCAAACGGTAACATTCAGTACTTC
>.|TRBV9|.|TRBJ2-3
CAGSVATGRTDTQYF
TGTGCCGGCAGCGTAGCTACAGGGCGCACAGATACGCAGTATTTT
>.|TRBV4-3|.|TRBJ1-1
CASSQEGAGSTEAFF
TGCGCCAGCAGCCAAGAGGGGGCAGGGAGCACTGAAGCTTTCTTT
>TRBD1|TRBV5-1|.|TRBJ1-4
CAGSPAGTGGEKLFF
TGCGCCGGCAGCCCGGCTGGGACAGGGGGCGAAAAACTGTTTTTT
>.|TRBV5-1|.|TRBJ2-2
CASSPLRRQEWGGELFF
TGCGCCAGCAGCCCCCTCCGTCGACAGGAGTGGGGCGGGGAGCTGTTTTTT
>TRBD1|TRBV5-5|few|TRBJ2-7
CASRRTGMTYEQYF
TGTGCCAGCAGGAGGACAGGGATGACCTACGAGCAGTACTTC
>.|TRBV10-2|few|TRBJ2-7
CASSGRRVGYEQYF
TGCGCCAGCAGTGGTCGGAGGGTGGGGTACGAGCAGTACTTC
>.|TRBV20-1|few|TRBJ1-5
CSASDYTAGASNQPQHF
TGCAGTGCTAGCGACTATACTGCGGGGGCAAGCAATCAGCCCCAGCATTTT
>TRBD2|TRBV7-2|.|TRBJ2-3
CASSPWTSGTDTQYF
TGTGCCAGCAGTCCTTGGACTAGCGGCACAGATACGCAGTATTTT
>.|TRBV2|.|TRBJ1-4
CASSATGGKLFF
TGTGCCAGCAGTGCCACCGGCGGAAAACTGTTTTTT
>.|TRBV12-3/TRBV12-4|.|TRBJ2-7
CASSDRYEQYF
TGTGCCAGCAGCGACAGGTACGAGCAGTACTTC
>.|TRBV27|.|TRBJ2-7
CASRKAYEQYF
TGTGCCAGCAGAAAAGCCTACGAGCAGTACTTC
>.|TRBV12-3/TRBV12-4|.|TRBJ2-7
CASSFGGEQYF
TGTGCCAGCAGTTTTGGGGGCGAGCAGTACTTC
>.|TRBV2|few|TRBJ2-5
CASNKGPETQYF
TGTGCCAGCAACAAAGGACCAGAGACCCAGTACTTC
>.|TRBV29-1|.|TRBJ2-3
CSAQVRADTQYF
TGCAGCGCCCAGGTTCGAGCAGATACGCAGTATTTT
>TRBD2|TRBV12-3/TRBV12-4|.|TRBJ2-7
CATKREGLAYGQYF
TGTGCCACCAAGCGGGAGGGCCTTGCCTACGGGCAGTACTTC
>TRBD1|TRBV28|.|TRBJ2-4
CASRHRGIRARVNIQYF
TGTGCCAGCAGGCACAGGGGAATTAGGGCTAGAGTAAACATTCAGTACTTC
>.|TRBV18|.|TRBJ1-1
CASSQEQGLDTEAFF
TGTGCCAGCTCTCAGGAGCAGGGCCTGGACACTGAAGCTTTCTTT
>.|TRBV7-2|once|TRBJ1-5
CASSTGLNQPQHF
TGTGCCAGCAGCACGGGACTAAATCAGCCCCAGCATTTT
>.|TRBV11-2|.|TRBJ1-2
CASSSSRSRQNYGYTF
TGTGCCAGCAGCTCCTCAAGATCGAGACAGAACTATGGCTACACCTTC
>.|TRBV12-3/TRBV12-4|.|TRBJ1-1
CASSLNVQIEAFF
TGTGCCAGCAGTTTGAATGTACAGATCGAAGCTTTCTTT
>.|TRBV12-3/TRBV12-4|many|TRBJ1-2
CASSLDIVGYTF
TGTGCCAGCAGTTTAGATATAGTAGGCTACACCTTC
>.|TRBV5-1|.|TRBJ2-3
CASRPGTAFRDTDTQYF
TGCGCCAGCCGCCCCGGGACCGCCTTCAGGGACACAGATACGCAGTATTTT
>TRBD1|TRBV5-1|many|TRBJ1-5
CASSLSTGGNQPQHF
TGCGCCAGCAGCTTGAGTACAGGGGGCAATCAGCCCCAGCATTTT